Below, one TCR beta chain is given with its context. The target antigen is unknown. Generated by immunoSEQ multiplex PCR, the TCRdb table keeps only in-frame clones and is missing some. The data show roughly 77,000 clones, with roughly 70% seen just once and over 9% held by the top ten. This sample is drawn from a study of radiotherapy plus CTLA-4 blockade in lung cancer. On the study more broadly: Objective response was observed in 18% of patients, and disease control in approximately 30%.

Findings and limits, study-wide: Clones of tumor-derived TCRs expanded in blood after radiotherapy plus ipilimumab. Early shifts in blood T cell clones, with interferon-beta, reportedly predicted response best.

V trimming: 10 bases; J trimming: 4 bases; junction bases outside the gene matches: 9. Germline lookup yields CDR1 ENHRY and CDR2 SYGVKD. This CDR3 comprises 15 residues. The V gene is TRBV10-3, the J gene TRBJ2-7; 14 positions agree with TRBD2. Specimen: peripheral blood, collected from a patient treated with radiotherapy plus ipilimumab. The clonotype originates from a human donor with non-small cell lung cancer whose response to radiotherapy plus ipilimumab could not be evaluated. The CDR3 DNA sequence: TGTGCCACCGGACTAGCGGGAGGCGCCAGGTACGAGCAGTACTTC. It yields the protein CATGLAGGARYEQYF.